This is a list of T cell receptor beta chains from one sample in a study of monozygotic twins with inflammatory bowel disease. TCRdb reprocessed the 5' RACE reads and stores each CDR3 protein as one record, lacking DNA. The table for this sample gives under 200,000 distinct CDR3 sequences. Sequenced input: blood. Receptors originate from a human donor with ulcerative colitis or Crohn's disease, or a healthy co-twin of an affected twin (not recorded which). CDR3s include the opening cysteine and the closing phenylalanine or tryptophan.

len | j_gene | v_gene | CDR3aa
13 | TRBJ2-1 | TRBV6-1 | CATRDRAHNEQFF
16 | TRBJ1-3 | TRBV4-1 | CASSQDFREPGNTIYF
17 | TRBJ2-5 | TRBV29-1 | CSVDGLAGSGGVETQYF
16 | TRBJ2-1 | TRBV28 | CASSYLGGGVYNEQFF
14 | TRBJ1-1 | TRBV15 | CATSRTQGNTEAFF
12 | TRBJ1-6 | TRBV18 | CASSPSPTPLHF
15 | TRBJ2-1 | TRBV18 | CASSPTSGTLPEQFF
12 | TRBJ2-1 | TRBV7-2 | CASSSTGTEQFF
14 | TRBJ2-7 | TRBV4-3 | CASSQRLGLDEQYF
14 | TRBJ2-7 | TRBV5-4 | CASSLAAGTYEQYF
16 | TRBJ2-7 | TRBV5-6 | CASSIPSGRMGYEQYF
14 | TRBJ1-5 | TRBV7-2 | CASSRPQVGQPQHF
15 | TRBJ1-2 | TRBV29-1 | CSADRVVSANYGYTF
14 | TRBJ2-7 | TRBV5-1 | CASSVRSDRDEQYF
12 | TRBJ1-2 | TRBV25-1 | CASRDAGYGYTF
12 | TRBJ1-1 | TRBV4-1 | CASSQDQSGAFF
15 | TRBJ2-7 | TRBV5-1 | CASSLQAGGPDEQYF
15 | TRBJ2-7 | TRBV6-2/TRBV6-3 | CASRPNRDGSYEQYF
13 | TRBJ1-1 | TRBV5-1 | CASSSMGNTEAFF
14 | TRBJ2-1 | TRBV5-1 | CASSGLASAAEQFF
14 | TRBJ2-2 | TRBV29-1 | CSALTGGNTGELFF
17 | TRBJ2-2 | TRBV5-1 | CASNQGLAGGDTGELFF
14 | TRBJ1-1 | TRBV14 | CASSPFRGNTEAFF
18 | TRBJ2-1 | TRBV3-1 | CASSQVTLAGESYNEQFF
16 | TRBJ2-1 | TRBV7-6 | CASSLDGRTLYNEQFF
15 | TRBJ2-7 | TRBV4-1 | CASSQAGQGVGEQYF
13 | TRBJ2-7 | TRBV7-2 | CASSTRQAYEQYF
14 | TRBJ1-1 | TRBV12-3/TRBV12-4 | CASSYRAPNTEAFF
13 | TRBJ2-2 | TRBV30 | CAWGQGVTGELFF
16 | TRBJ2-1 | TRBV12-3/TRBV12-4 | CASSRGGLAGDNEQFF
15 | TRBJ1-4 | TRBV5-4 | CASSRSGGANEKLFF
13 | TRBJ2-1 | TRBV7-2 | CASSLGVLGWQFF
13 | TRBJ2-7 | TRBV15 | CATSRDRGYEQYF
14 | TRBJ1-6 | TRBV2 | CASTSRTDFSPLHF
15 | TRBJ1-4 | TRBV9 | CASSVDTGWNEKLFF
15 | TRBJ2-7 | TRBV6-1 | CASSEALVYSYEQYF
17 | TRBJ1-5 | TRBV6-2/TRBV6-3 | CASSWGQGISSNQPQHF
19 | TRBJ2-1 | TRBV19 | CASSSTGLAGGTAYNEQFF
12 | TRBJ2-5 | TRBV3-1 | CASQVAGETQYF
17 | TRBJ2-2 | TRBV7-3 | CASSPLEGGSFSRELFF
18 | TRBJ2-1 | TRBV14 | CASSQDKLAGGRYNEQFF
13 | TRBJ1-1 | TRBV14 | CASSRDRVSEAFF
17 | TRBJ2-6 | TRBV11-2 | CASSLWTARSGANVLTF
16 | TRBJ2-3 | TRBV5-1 | CASSSGQGTNQDTQYF
16 | TRBJ2-1 | TRBV24-1 | CATSFSRDNSYNEQFF
13 | TRBJ2-1 | TRBV12-3/TRBV12-4 | CASSPPEGDEQFF
15 | TRBJ1-2 | TRBV15 | CATSRFRDRGYGYTF
18 | TRBJ2-1 | TRBV20-1 | CSARTALRTSGTYNEQFF
13 | TRBJ2-7 | TRBV5-1 | CASRSGSVGEQYF
15 | TRBJ1-6 | TRBV12-5 | CASARESLYNSPRHF
15 | TRBJ1-2 | TRBV5-4 | CASSLRQPLYYGYTF
13 | TRBJ2-3 | TRBV7-9 | CASSLGTGDTQYF
12 | TRBJ2-1 | TRBV7-3 | CASSLMSNEQFF
17 | TRBJ2-2 | TRBV11-2 | CASSLDSVKANTGELFF
15 | TRBJ2-1 | TRBV12-3/TRBV12-4 | CASSLATGGHNEQFF
15 | TRBJ1-1 | TRBV6-5 | CASSYSATGNTEAFF
12 | TRBJ1-6 | TRBV7-3 | CASSFAGSPLHF
17 | TRBJ2-5 | TRBV10-3 | CAISESGPVQGQETQYF
14 | TRBJ1-6 | TRBV12-3/TRBV12-4 | CASSLMAGDSPLHF
12 | TRBJ1-5 | TRBV7-3 | CASSLQGRPQHF